This T cell receptor beta chain derives from a study of regulatory T cells in long-lasting Graves disease (dated by TCRdb to about 2021). Broadly, across the study: Newly diagnosed Graves' disease patients had taken antithyroid drugs for less than 3 months. A total of roughly 35 samples underwent TCR sequencing: around 13 from persistent and about 20 from newly diagnosed Graves' disease patients. The study took place in China and was registered as a clinical trial. Peripheral blood TCR sequencing and RNA sequencing compared persistent Graves' disease patients with newly diagnosed Graves' disease patients. What the study reported, not specific to this receptor: More public clonotypes were shared among persistent patients (around 3,000) than among newly diagnosed patients (966). Lower TCR Shannon entropy and fewer highly expanded clones were observed in persistent Graves' disease patients than in newly diagnosed patients, which suggested clonal expansion. The authors noted that the small sample size was a limitation that may lower accuracy. Peripheral blood alone was examined, since thyroid tissue, which constituted the primary lesion, could not be accessed. Sequencing and analysis were limited to the TCR beta chain. Persistent disease showed preferential use of TRBV28, TRBJ1-2 and TRBJ2-5, whereas newly diagnosed disease favored TRBV20-1 and TRBJ2-1.

On this clonotype itself: Its target antigen remains unknown. An end of the junction differs from the germline gene, which may be a read error.

From its cysteine to its phenylalanine, the CDR3 spans 13 amino acids. The kept DNA is CDR3 alone, 39 bases in frame from the first base. The germline V gene gives CDR1 as SGHTA and CDR2 as FQGTGA. The protocol used for the library was multiplex PCR. This sample was sequenced with an Illumina HiSeq 4000. iRepertoire HTBI primers and Arm-PCR amplification of CDR3 regions were used to construct TCR beta libraries. PCR products were gel purified before sequencing. In the original analysis: Across samples, about 64 TRBV and over 11 TRBJ segments were identified and used for gene usage analysis of CDR3 amino acid clonotypes. COPE and FqMerger were used to merge the filtered high-quality paired reads into contigs. BLAST was used to align contigs to IMGT TRBV, TRBD and TRBJ reference genes, and CDR3 was defined according to IMGT. Highly expanded clones were defined as clonotypes with a frequency above 0.1%. Shannon entropy was used to measure repertoire diversity, and the Gini coefficient was used to measure V-J evenness. Clonotypes shared by more than one individual were considered public. TCRdb handled the public reads itself, with Q25 trimming in fastp and clone calling in MiXCR, and kept productive beta chains. CDR3 protein sequences are deduplicated, and each keeps its most common genes and DNA. The V and J calls and clone size come from TCRdb's table, not from the authors' own analysis. The sample table holds about 610,000 distinct CDR3 sequences, of which approximately 16% were seen once. The top ten hold 12% of the sample.

Explained via the paper, the time point label denotes: newly diagnosed GD, antithyroid drugs for less than 3 months. For both TCR sequencing and RNA sequencing, RNA was extracted from PBMCs using TRIzol. The diagnosis of Graves' disease was made according to American Thyroid Association guidelines. Patients were recruited from an endocrinology department in Xi'an, China. From each patient, around 8.3 milliliters of peripheral blood was collected into an EDTA anticoagulant tube. Ficoll Paque Plus density gradient separation was used to isolate PBMCs, and no additional T cell sorting was done. An Agilent 2100 Bioanalyzer and agarose gel were used to check RNA quality, while a NanoDrop 2000 measured RNA concentration. These sequences were also reported in another study, on T cells in Graves' hyperthyroidism and ophthalmopathy. As the second publication notes: Stable Graves' hyperthyroidism was defined as no progression to ophthalmopathy during 18 months of follow-up. Hyperthyroidism patients were newly diagnosed, had a disease duration of under 2 months, and were aged 18 to 65 years. The study excluded patients with uncontrolled infections, other autoimmune diseases, pregnancy or lactation. Clinical symptoms, serum thyroxine and TRAb, thyroid ultrasound, and orbital computed tomography formed the basis for the diagnoses. The TCR CDR3 was subjected to a first round of RT-PCR using the HTBI primer set and the Qiagen OneStep RT-PCR kit. Blood samples also contained most of the expanded thyroid clonotypes (frequency above 0.001), which suggests that blood repertoires may reflect thyroid immune responses. A 13 V-J signature model separated ophthalmopathy from stable hyperthyroidism, with approximately 86% sensitivity and about 81% specificity in cross-validation and 80%/75% in testing. In validation, the model predicted progression to ophthalmopathy a median of roughly 6.5 months before onset, with 70% to 71% sensitivity and just under 75% specificity. TCR V-J signatures able to tell the groups apart were searched for in a discovery cohort of around 95 patients, of whom about 40 had Graves' ophthalmopathy and about 55 had stable Graves' hyperthyroidism. Prospective prediction of ophthalmopathy was tested in an independent validation cohort of approximately 19 hyperthyroidism patients and around 16 patients who later progressed to ophthalmopathy. The 95 to 100 discovery patients were divided at random into training and test sets in a 7:3 ratio. In about six Graves' hyperthyroidism patients, the study also compared T-cell repertoires from thyroid tissue with T-cell repertoires from blood. After blood sampling, hyperthyroidism patients were treated with methimazole at a starting dose of 30 mg daily, and ophthalmopathy patients were treated with high-dose intravenous methylprednisolone. Libraries were constructed in a second round of multiplex PCR, after which size selection and purification were performed. Sequencing of the libraries was done on an Illumina HiSeq2000 using paired-end 100 bp reads. SOAPnuke was used to process the raw data, with reads discarded if the reads contained adapters or uncalled bases, had a mean Phred below 15, or lacked an exact constant-primer or identifier match. COPE v1.2.5 was used to merge high-quality paired reads, and clonotypes were defined as unique nucleotide sequences. Clonotypes were aligned to IMGT TRBV, TRBD and TRBJ reference segments using MiTCR v1.1. Only V-J combinations with frequency above 0.0001, covering 99% to 99.2% of repertoires, were analysed. A TCS score was defined as the ratio between F50 (clonal expansion) and ExV (chaos), using BLOSUM62-based TCRdist between CDR3 peptides within each V-J. Welch's t-statistics and random forest reduced several hundred V-J features to roughly 13, which were used in a naive Bayes classifier (R e1071). Sample size was not statistically predetermined, and investigators were not blinded to group allocation. The paper describes TCR Vbeta CDR3 sequencing of 135 peripheral blood samples, made up of around 41 ophthalmopathy patients, approximately 76 hyperthyroidism patients and some 17 progressor patients.

The sample in question was peripheral blood mononuclear cells (PBMCs), obtained at new diagnosis, from a patient treated with antithyroid drugs. The chain is encoded by TRBV7-3 joined to TRBJ2-3, and TRBD2 matches 7 of the central bases. The sequence came from a man aged 18 to 35 with Graves disease. Donor details come from another sample of the same person, matched by shared clones. This receptor has the CDR3 CASSLTSTDAQYF. The DNA is as follows: TGTGCCAGCAGCTTGACTAGCACAGATGCGCAGTATTTT.